This T cell receptor beta chain was sequenced during a study of blood T cell repertoires in COVID-19. About the study: PBMCs, B-cell-depleted T cells, or T cells were the source of the cDNA or gDNA that made up the material.

The CDR3 covers 14 residues. The trim removed 5 bases at V and 7 bases at J, leaving 8 bases unmatched. Germline V lookup: CDR1 SNHLY, CDR2 FYNNEI. Here immunoSEQ multiplex PCR was the method, and the copy in TCRdb shows in-frame clones only, minus some. The profile shows 430,000 or so clones, around nine tenths of them singletons. Those enrolled, adults aged 18 to 89 years, came from roughly 22 US areas. Before they entered the study, exposed participants had met a COVID-19 case within 2 weeks. Input material: PBMCs or T cells enriched from blood (not recorded which). The rearrangement uses TRBV2 and TRBJ1-5; 7 nucleotides agree with TRBD1. The sequence was collected from a woman between 18 and 29 years old who had been exposed to COVID-19. CDR3 region: CASSFGQASQPQHF. The CDR3 DNA reads TGTGCCAGCAGTTTCGGACAGGCCAGCCAGCCCCAGCATTTT.